The next 22 T cell receptor beta chains were all read from a single sample in a study of blood T cell repertoires in COVID-19 (dated by TCRdb to the early 2020s). Preparation of the library involved the immunoSEQ multiplex PCR assay. TCRdb holds this immuneACCESS table with in-frame rearrangements only. Some clones are missing; in checked studies, unresolved V genes explain under half, and the rest has no known cause. Present in this sample are about 180,000 clones, around 86% of which were seen just once. 8% to 10% of the sample lies in the top ten. What was sequenced was peripheral blood. These TCRs come from a man in his fifties with active or convalescent COVID-19.

This sequence joins TRBV7-3 and TRBJ2-1; D is unclear. Looked up from germline, CDR1 is SGHTA and CDR2 is FQGTGA. The CDR3 is 15 amino acids. V lost 0 bases and J lost 4, with 10 bases in between. CDR3 in amino acids: CASSLTPATYNEQFF. For the CDR3, the DNA is TGTGCCAGCAGCTTAACCCCGGCGACTTACAATGAGCAGTTCTTC.

Written as DNA, the CDR3 is TGTGCCAGCAGTCCCAGGGTGCCCACTGAAGCTTTCTTT. Protein product: CASSPRVPTEAFF. The V call is TRBV27, the J call TRBJ1-1; weak D call: TRBD1 (5 bases). This CDR3 spans 13 amino acids. Trimming took 5 bases from V and 4 from J, leaving 11 bases between them. Germline lookup yields CDR1 MNHEY and CDR2 SMNVEV (reference sequence).

The chain employs TRBV19 and TRBJ2-6; the D is unclear. This CDR3 comprises 14 residues. Germline assignment: CDR1 LNHDA and CDR2 SQIVND (reference sequence). V was shortened by 5 bases and J by 0 bases, with 5 bases between the two germline ends. The CDR3 bases are TGTGCCAGTAGTGAGAGCTCTGGGGCCAACGTCCTGACTTTC. Protein sequence: CASSESSGANVLTF.

This chain joins TRBV3-1 (or the pseudogene TRBV3-2) and TRBJ2-1, with 9 bases fitting TRBD2. Germline V gives CDR1 LGHDT, CDR2 YNNKEL (reference sequence). J gave up 8 bases and V 3 bases, and 8 bases lay outside the gene matches. CDR3 length: 15 amino acids. Written as DNA, the CDR3 is TGTGCCAGCAGCCAGAAGTGGGGACTAGCAGATGAGCAGTTCTTC. Translation gives CASSQKWGLADEQFF.

The chain couples TRBV12-5 to TRBJ2-5, with TRBD1 matching over 9 bases. The germline V gene has CDR1 LGHNT and CDR2 FRNRAP. The CDR3 has 14 residues. With 6 bases clipped from V and 1 base from J, the junction kept 3 bases outside the gene matches. The chain's CDR3 is CASGQTGGQETQYF. The DNA of the CDR3 is TGTGCTAGTGGGCAGACAGGGGGCCAAGAGACCCAGTACTTC.

This chain joins TRBV30 and TRBJ2-2; no clear D. In germline, CDR1 is GTSNPN, CDR2 SVGIG (reference sequence). Trimming removed 0 bases from V and 1 base from J, with 9 bases in between. This CDR3 is 15 amino acids long. The CDR3 loop is CAWSVLVKNTGELFF. The DNA for the CDR3 is TGTGCCTGGAGTGTACTTGTCAAGAACACCGGGGAGCTGTTTTTT.

This rearrangement joins TRBV19 to TRBJ1-1; 7 bases align to TRBD1. Germline assignment: CDR1 LNHDA and CDR2 SQIVND (reference sequence). The CDR3 contains 13 residues. Trimming at V came to 6 bases and at J to 2 bases, leaving 3 bases not matched to a gene. Here the CDR3 reads CASSGQVNTEAFF. The CDR3, as DNA: TGTGCCAGTAGCGGACAGGTAAACACTGAAGCTTTCTTT.

The V and J genes are TRBV2 and TRBJ1-1; unclear D gene. Looked up from germline, CDR1 is SNHLY and CDR2 is FYNNEI. CDR3 length: 14 amino acids. Trimming took off 6 bases at V and 4 bases at J, with 15 bases between the two ends. The CDR3 DNA reads as TGTGCCAGCAGGCCCACAGTAATGGGCACTGAAGCTTTCTTT. Amino acid sequence: CASRPTVMGTEAFF.

This rearrangement joins TRBV28 to TRBJ1-2, with TRBD1 identical over 12 bases. V trimming: 2 bases; J trimming: 4 bases; junction bases outside the gene matches: 14. Germline V gene data show CDR1 as MDHEN and CDR2 as SYDVKM. There are 19 residues in the CDR3. The CDR3 spells CASSLAAGTGGIGFYGYTF. In DNA, the CDR3 is TGTGCCAGCAGTTTAGCGGCTGGGACAGGGGGCATCGGATTCTATGGCTACACCTTC.

The V gene is TRBV6-1, the J gene TRBJ1-1; the D gene is possibly TRBD1 (5 bases). CDR1 is MNHNS, CDR2 SASEGT, per germline. Trimming removed 2 bases at V and 7 bases at J, with 11 bases between. The CDR3 spans 13 residues. CDR3 in amino acids: CASSEQGRGEAFF. CDR3 sequence (DNA): TGTGCCAGCAGTGAACAGGGTCGTGGTGAAGCTTTCTTT.

The V call is TRBV19, the J call TRBJ1-5; 7 bases match TRBD1. This CDR3 contains 13 residues. The junction had 4 bases not matched to a gene; V was cut back by 8 bases and J by 3 bases. Germline values: CDR1 LNHDA, CDR2 SQIVND (reference sequence). This chain's CDR3 is CASQGDTNQPQHF. For the CDR3, the DNA is TGTGCCAGTCAGGGGGACACCAATCAGCCCCAGCATTTT.

The chain is built from TRBV7-9 and TRBJ2-2; 9 positions agree with TRBD1. Germline CDR1 SEHNR, CDR2 FQNEAQ (reference sequence). Unmatched junction bases numbered 6, after V lost 5 bases and J lost 5 bases. This CDR3 region has 15 residues. CDR3 sequence: CASSATGGLTGELFF. CDR3 DNA sequence: TGTGCCAGCAGCGCGACAGGGGGTTTAACCGGGGAGCTGTTTTTT.

This chain uses TRBV11-2 with TRBJ1-3; the D is unclear. CDR1 is SGHAT, CDR2 FQNNGV, per germline. The CDR3 is 15 amino acids. The V gene lost 4 bases and the J gene lost 2 bases, with 12 bases spanning the gap. CDR3 sequence: CASSSRKEAGNTIYF. CDR3 coding DNA: TGTGCCAGCAGCTCGCGGAAGGAAGCTGGAAACACCATATATTTT.

The gene calls are TRBV18 and TRBJ1-5, with a weak D call TRBD1 (6 bases). Germline V CDR1 and CDR2: KGHSH, LQKENI. The CDR3 has 15 residues. The V end lost 4 bases, the J end lost 4 bases, and 14 bases lay between the germline ends. This chain's CDR3 is CASSLGSQGNQPQHF. In DNA, the CDR3 is TGTGCCAGCTCACTCGGATCACAGGGAAATCAGCCCCAGCATTTT.

The chain couples TRBV5-4 to TRBJ2-5; 7 positions match TRBD2. CDR1 and CDR2 (germline): SGHNT, YYREEE (reference sequence). CDR3 length equals 16 residues. V shed 0 bases and J 2 bases; nucleotides not matched to a gene: 7. CDR3 sequence (DNA): TGTGCCAGCAGCTTGGAAGTGGCTAGCGGACAAGAGACCCAGTACTTC. Protein sequence: CASSLEVASGQETQYF.

The J gene is TRBJ2-3, the V gene TRBV29-1, with D perhaps TRBD1 (6 bases). The V end lost 5 bases, the J end lost 0 bases, and 12 bases lay between the germline ends. The CDR3 is 14 amino acids. Germline V gene sequence: CDR1 SQVTM, CDR2 ANQGSEA. CDR3 region: CSVQQGSSTDTQYF. In DNA form, the CDR3 reads TGCAGCGTTCAACAGGGATCTAGCACAGATACGCAGTATTTT.

DNA for the CDR3: TGTGCCAGCAGCGTAGGACAGGGGTTCGACACTGAAGCTTTCTTT. Amino acids: CASSVGQGFDTEAFF. The J gene is TRBJ1-1, the V gene TRBV9; TRBD1 matches at 8 bases. CDR3 length: 15 residues. Germline CDR1 is SGDLS and CDR2 is YYNGEE. The J segment lost 3 bases and the V segment lost 0 bases, leaving 4 bases of the junction unmatched.

This clone was found a few times. This chain connects TRBV7-3 to TRBJ1-2; D unclear. V lost 5 bases and J lost 5, with 15 bases in between. This CDR3 contains 14 residues. CDR1 SGHTA and CDR2 FQGTGA come from the germline V gene. CDR3 loop: CASSPSGEGYGYTF. The CDR3 DNA follows: TGTGCCAGCAGCCCCTCCGGGGAGGGATATGGCTACACCTTC.

The chain couples TRBV29-1 to TRBJ1-1; 8 bases match TRBD1. The CDR3 is 13 amino acids. CDR1 and CDR2 (germline): SQVTM, ANQGSEA. Unmatched junction bases numbered 3, after V lost 3 bases and J lost 3 bases. The CDR3 sequence is CSVDETGDTEAFF. CDR3 bases: TGCAGCGTTGATGAGACAGGGGACACTGAAGCTTTCTTT. Filled out from reference TRBV29-1 and TRBJ1-1, the complete variable domain reads SAVISQKPSRDICQRGTSLTIQCQVDSQVTMMFWYRQQPGQSLTLIATANQGSEATYESGFVIDKFPISRPNLTFSTLTVSNMSPEDSSIYLCSVDETGDTEAFFGQGTRLTVV.

The V gene is TRBV18, the J gene TRBJ1-1, with D perhaps TRBD1 (6 bases). The germline V gene encodes CDR1 KGHSH and CDR2 LQKENI. Trimming removed 1 base at V and 14 bases at J, with 26 bases between. The CDR3 is 16 residues long. DNA for the CDR3: TGTGCCAGCTCACCACGTCAGGGGACGGATACACTGGGGTGGTTCTTT. Encoded protein: CASSPRQGTDTLGWFF.

This clone was detected once. The chain recombines TRBV14 with TRBJ1-1; the D is unclear. Trimming pared 4 bases from V and 6 bases from J, leaving 15 bases between. The CDR3 runs to 14 residues. In germline, CDR1 is SGHDN, CDR2 FVKESK. As DNA, the CDR3 is TGTGCCAGCAGCCGAGGAATCCCGACGTCTGAAGCTTTCTTT. It translates to CASSRGIPTSEAFF.

This clone turned up a few times. The V and J genes are TRBV4-1 and TRBJ2-7, with a possible D match to TRBD2 (5 bases). The CDR3 is 18 residues long. From germline, CDR1 is MGHRA and CDR2 YSYEKL. Trimming pared 4 bases from V and 5 bases from J, leaving 27 bases between. CDR3 sequence reads: CASSPKVPTPGFSHEQYF. CDR3 nucleotide sequence: TGCGCCAGCAGCCCCAAGGTACCCACTCCGGGATTCTCTCACGAGCAGTACTTC.